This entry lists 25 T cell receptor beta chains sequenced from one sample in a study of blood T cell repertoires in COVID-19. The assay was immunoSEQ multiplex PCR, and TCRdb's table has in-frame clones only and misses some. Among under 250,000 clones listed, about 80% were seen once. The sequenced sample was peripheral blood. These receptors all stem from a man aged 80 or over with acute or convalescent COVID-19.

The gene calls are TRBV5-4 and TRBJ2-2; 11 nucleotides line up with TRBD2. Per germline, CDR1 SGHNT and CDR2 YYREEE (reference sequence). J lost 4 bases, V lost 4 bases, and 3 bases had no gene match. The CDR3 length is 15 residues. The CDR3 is CASSPGTSGTGELFF. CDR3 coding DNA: TGTGCCAGCAGCCCCGGGACTAGCGGCACCGGGGAGCTGTTTTTT.

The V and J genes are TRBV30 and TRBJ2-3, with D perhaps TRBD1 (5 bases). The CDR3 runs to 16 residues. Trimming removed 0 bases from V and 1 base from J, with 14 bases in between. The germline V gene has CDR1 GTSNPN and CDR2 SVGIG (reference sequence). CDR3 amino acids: CAWSVTAGYGTDTQYF. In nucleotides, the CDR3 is TGTGCCTGGAGTGTTACCGCAGGGTATGGCACAGATACGCAGTATTTT.

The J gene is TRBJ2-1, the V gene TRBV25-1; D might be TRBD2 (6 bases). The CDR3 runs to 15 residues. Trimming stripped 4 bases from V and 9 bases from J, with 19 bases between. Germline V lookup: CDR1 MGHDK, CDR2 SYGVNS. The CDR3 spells CASSVPGLRMGEQFF. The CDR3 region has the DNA TGTGCCAGCAGTGTACCGGGACTTCGGATGGGTGAGCAGTTCTTC.

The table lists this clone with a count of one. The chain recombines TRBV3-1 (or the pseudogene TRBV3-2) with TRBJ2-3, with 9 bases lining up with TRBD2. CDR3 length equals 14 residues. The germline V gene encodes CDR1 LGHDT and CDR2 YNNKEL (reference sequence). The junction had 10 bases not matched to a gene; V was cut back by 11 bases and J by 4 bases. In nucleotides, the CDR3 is TGTGCCTCCACAGCGGGGGGCGGGGCAGATACGCAGTATTTT. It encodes CASTAGGGADTQYF.

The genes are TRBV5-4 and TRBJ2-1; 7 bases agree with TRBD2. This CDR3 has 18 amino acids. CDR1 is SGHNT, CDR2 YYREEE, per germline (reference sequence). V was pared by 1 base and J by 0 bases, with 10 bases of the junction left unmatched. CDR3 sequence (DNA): TGTGCCAGCAGCTTGAAATGGGCTAGCGGAAGCTCCTACAATGAGCAGTTCTTC. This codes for CASSLKWASGSSYNEQFF.

Here the CDR3 reads CASSSVGVTEAFF. In DNA, the CDR3 is TGTGCCAGCAGTTCCGTCGGGGTCACTGAAGCTTTCTTT. The chain couples TRBV25-1 to TRBJ1-1; unclear D gene. Trimming left V 5 bases short and J 4 bases short, with 11 bases between. Germline V gene sequence: CDR1 MGHDK, CDR2 SYGVNS. The CDR3 is 13 amino acids.

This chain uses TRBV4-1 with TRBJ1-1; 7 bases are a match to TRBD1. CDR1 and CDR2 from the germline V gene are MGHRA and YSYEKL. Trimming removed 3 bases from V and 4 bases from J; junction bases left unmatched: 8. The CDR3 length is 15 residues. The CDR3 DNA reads TGCGCCAGCAGCCACCCCGACAGGGAGGTCACTGAAGCTTTCTTT. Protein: CASSHPDREVTEAFF.

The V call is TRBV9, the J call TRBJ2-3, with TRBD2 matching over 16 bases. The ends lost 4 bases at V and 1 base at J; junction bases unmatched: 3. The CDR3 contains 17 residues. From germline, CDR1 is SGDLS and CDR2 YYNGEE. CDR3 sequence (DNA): TGTGCCAGCAGCCCGGGACTAGCGGGAGGGGGCACAGATACGCAGTATTTT. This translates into CASSPGLAGGGTDTQYF.

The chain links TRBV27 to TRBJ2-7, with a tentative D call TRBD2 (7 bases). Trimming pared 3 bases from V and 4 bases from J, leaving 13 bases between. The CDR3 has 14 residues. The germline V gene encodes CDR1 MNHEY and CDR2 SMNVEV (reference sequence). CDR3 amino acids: CASSFGGGAYEQYF. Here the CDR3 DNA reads TGTGCCAGCAGTTTTGGGGGGGGCGCGTACGAGCAGTACTTC.

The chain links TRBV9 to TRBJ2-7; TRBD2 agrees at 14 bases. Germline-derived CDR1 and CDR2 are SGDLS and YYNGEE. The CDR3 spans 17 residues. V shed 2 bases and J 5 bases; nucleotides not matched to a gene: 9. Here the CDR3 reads CASSVSGTSGRLNEQYF. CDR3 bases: TGTGCCAGCAGCGTTTCCGGGACTAGCGGGAGACTAAACGAGCAGTACTTC.

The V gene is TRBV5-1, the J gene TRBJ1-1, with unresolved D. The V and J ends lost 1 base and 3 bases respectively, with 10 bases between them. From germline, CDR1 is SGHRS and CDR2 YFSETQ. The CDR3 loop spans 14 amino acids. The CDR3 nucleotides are TGCGCCAGCAGCTTGAATTCCGTTGACACTGAAGCTTTCTTT. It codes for CASSLNSVDTEAFF.

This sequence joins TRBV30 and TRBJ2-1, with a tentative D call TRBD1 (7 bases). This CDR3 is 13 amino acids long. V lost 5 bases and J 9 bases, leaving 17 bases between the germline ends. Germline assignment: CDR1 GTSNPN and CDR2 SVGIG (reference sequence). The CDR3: CAWSPTGRGEQFF. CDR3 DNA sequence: TGTGCCTGGTCGCCGACAGGGCGGGGTGAGCAGTTCTTC.

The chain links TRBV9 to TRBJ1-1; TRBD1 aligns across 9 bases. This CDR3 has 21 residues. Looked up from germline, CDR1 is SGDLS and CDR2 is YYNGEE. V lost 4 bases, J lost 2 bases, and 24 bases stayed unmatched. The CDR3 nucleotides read TGTGCCAGCAGCCCCAGAGGACTTCCGGGACAGGGCTCATCTGTTAACACTGAAGCTTTCTTT. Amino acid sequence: CASSPRGLPGQGSSVNTEAFF.

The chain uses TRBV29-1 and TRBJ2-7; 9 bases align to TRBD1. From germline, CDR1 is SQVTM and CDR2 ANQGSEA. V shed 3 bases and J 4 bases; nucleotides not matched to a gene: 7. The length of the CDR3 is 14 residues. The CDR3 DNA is TGCAGCGTTGATGGGGGACAGGGTGGTTACGAGCAGTACTTC. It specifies CSVDGGQGGYEQYF.

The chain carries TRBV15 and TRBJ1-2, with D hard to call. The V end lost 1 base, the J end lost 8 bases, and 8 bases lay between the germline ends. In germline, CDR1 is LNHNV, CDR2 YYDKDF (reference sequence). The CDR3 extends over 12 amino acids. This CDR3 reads CATSRAREGYTF. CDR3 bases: TGTGCCACCAGCAGAGCAAGAGAGGGCTACACCTTC.

The CDR3, as DNA: TGTGCCAGCAGCGTAGAACTAGCGGGAGCGTCATATGAGCAGTTCTTC. Translation gives CASSVELAGASYEQFF. V usage is TRBV9 and J usage is TRBJ2-1; 11 bases fit TRBD2. This CDR3 spans 16 amino acids. J was trimmed by 8 bases and V by 0 bases; bases with no gene match: 7. Germline CDR1 SGDLS, CDR2 YYNGEE.

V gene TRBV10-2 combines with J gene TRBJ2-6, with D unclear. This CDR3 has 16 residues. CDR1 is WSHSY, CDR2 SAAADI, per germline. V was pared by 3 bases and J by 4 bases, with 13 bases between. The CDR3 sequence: CASSDSDSVGANVLTF. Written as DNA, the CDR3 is TGCGCCAGCAGTGATAGTGACTCTGTGGGGGCCAACGTCCTGACTTTC.

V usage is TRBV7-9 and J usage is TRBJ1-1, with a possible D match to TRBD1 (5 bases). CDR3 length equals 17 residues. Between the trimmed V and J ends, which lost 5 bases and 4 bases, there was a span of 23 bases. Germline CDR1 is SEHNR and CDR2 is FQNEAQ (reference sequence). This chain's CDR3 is CASSPRDLTNWGTEAFF. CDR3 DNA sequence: TGTGCCAGCAGCCCTCGGGACTTAACAAATTGGGGCACTGAAGCTTTCTTT. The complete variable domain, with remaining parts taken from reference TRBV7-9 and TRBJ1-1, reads DTGVSQNPRHKITKRGQNVTFRCDPISEHNRLYWYRQTLGQGPEFLTYFQNEAQLEKSRLLSDRFSAERPKGSFSTLEIQRTEQGDSAMYLCASSPRDLTNWGTEAFFGQGTRLTVV.

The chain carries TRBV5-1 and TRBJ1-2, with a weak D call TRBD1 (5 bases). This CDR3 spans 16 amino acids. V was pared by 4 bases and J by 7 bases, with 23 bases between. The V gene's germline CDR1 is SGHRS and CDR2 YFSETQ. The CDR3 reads CASSPSGGAYPSGYTF. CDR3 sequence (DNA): TGCGCCAGCAGCCCGAGTGGTGGGGCTTACCCGTCTGGCTACACCTTC. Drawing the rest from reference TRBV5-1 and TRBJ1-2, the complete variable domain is KAGVTQTPRYLIKTRGQQVTLSCSPISGHRSVSWYQQTPGQGLQFLFEYFSETQRNKGNFPGRFSGRQFSNSRSEMNVSTLELGDSALYLCASSPSGGAYPSGYTFGSGTRLTVV.

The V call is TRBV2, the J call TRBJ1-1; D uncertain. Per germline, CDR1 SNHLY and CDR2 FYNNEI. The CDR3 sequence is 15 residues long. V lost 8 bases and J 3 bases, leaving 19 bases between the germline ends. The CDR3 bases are TGTGCCAGCCGAAGAGTAGGGTGGGAGGACACTGAAGCTTTCTTT. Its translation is CASRRVGWEDTEAFF.

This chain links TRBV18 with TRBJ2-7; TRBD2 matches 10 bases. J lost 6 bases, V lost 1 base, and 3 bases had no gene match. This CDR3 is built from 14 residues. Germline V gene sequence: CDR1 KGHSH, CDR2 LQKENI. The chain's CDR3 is CASSPQRTSGEQYF. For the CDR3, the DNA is TGTGCCAGCTCACCACAACGGACTAGCGGCGAGCAGTACTTC. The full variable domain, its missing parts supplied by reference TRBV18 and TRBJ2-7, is NAGVMQNPRHLVRRRGQEARLRCSPMKGHSHVYWYRQLPEEGLKFMVYLQKENIIDESGMPKERFSAEFPKEGPSILRIQQVVRGDSAAYFCASSPQRTSGEQYFGPGTRLTVT.

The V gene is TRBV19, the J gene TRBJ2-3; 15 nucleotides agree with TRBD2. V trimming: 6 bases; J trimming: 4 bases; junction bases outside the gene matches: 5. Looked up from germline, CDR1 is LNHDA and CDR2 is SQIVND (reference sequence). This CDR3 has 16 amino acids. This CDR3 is CASSGLAGGPADTQYF. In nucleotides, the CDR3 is TGTGCCAGTAGCGGACTAGCGGGAGGGCCTGCAGATACGCAGTATTTT.

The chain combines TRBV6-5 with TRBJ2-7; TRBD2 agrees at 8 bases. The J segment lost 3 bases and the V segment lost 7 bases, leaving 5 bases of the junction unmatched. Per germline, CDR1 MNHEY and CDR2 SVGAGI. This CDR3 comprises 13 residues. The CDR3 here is CASTSGGYYEQYF. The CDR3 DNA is TGTGCCAGCACCTCGGGGGGGTACTACGAGCAGTACTTC.

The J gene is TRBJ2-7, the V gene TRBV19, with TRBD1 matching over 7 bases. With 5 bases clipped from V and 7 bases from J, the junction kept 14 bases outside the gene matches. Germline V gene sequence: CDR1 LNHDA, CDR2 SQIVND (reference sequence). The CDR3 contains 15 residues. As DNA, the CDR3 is TGTGCCAGTAGTCCCCAGGGACAGATTACAGGGGAGCAGTACTTC. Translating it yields CASSPQGQITGEQYF. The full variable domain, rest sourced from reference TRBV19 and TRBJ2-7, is DGGITQSPKYLFRKEGQNVTLSCEQNLNHDAMYWYRQDPGQGLRLIYYSQIVNDFQKGDIAEGYSVSREKKESFPLTVTSAQKNPTAFYLCASSPQGQITGEQYFGPGTRLTVT.

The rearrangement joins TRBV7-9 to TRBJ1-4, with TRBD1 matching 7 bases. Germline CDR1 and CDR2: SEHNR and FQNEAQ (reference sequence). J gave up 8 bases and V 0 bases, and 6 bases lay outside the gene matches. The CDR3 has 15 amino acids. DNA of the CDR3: TGTGCCAGCAGCTTAGCGAACAGGGGAAGAGAAAAACTGTTTTTT. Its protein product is CASSLANRGREKLFF.